What follows is one TCR beta chain and its context. Its antigen is not known. Between the trimmed V and J ends, which lost 2 bases and 5 bases, there was a span of 11 bases. There are 13 residues in the CDR3. Germline V gene data show CDR1 as SGHNT and CDR2 as YYREEE (reference sequence). The protocol was immunoSEQ multiplex PCR, while the TCRdb copy is restricted to in-frame clones and leaves out a portion. The top ten clones hold around 6.1% of a sample with approximately 67,000 clones, about nine tenths of them seen once. The sample is drawn from a study of OX40 agonist ivuxolimab in advanced cancers. Study outcomes and limitations: Fewer expanded clones were found on average in CD4+ than in CD8+ T cells. Also present in some nonresponders was a low level of normalized T-cell clonal expansion.

No patient had autoimmune disease or received systemic immunosuppression. The TCR comes from an adult with an advanced solid tumor such as melanoma, head and neck, liver or kidney cancer. The gene calls are TRBV5-4 and TRBJ2-7, with D tentatively TRBD1 (6 bases). The sample was CD4+ or CD8+ T cells sorted from blood, taken in a trial of the OX40 agonist ivuxolimab. Written as DNA, the CDR3 is TGTGCCAGCAGCTTAGACCAGGGGCACGAGCAGTACTTC. Its protein is CASSLDQGHEQYF.